The 19 T cell receptor beta chains reported below all come from one sample, sequenced in a study of OX40 agonist ivuxolimab in advanced cancers. Repertoires were generated with immunoSEQ multiplex PCR, while TCRdb's copy carries only in-frame clones and drops some. The sample has about 61,000 clones; roughly 87% are singletons. Sequenced here: CD4+ or CD8+ T cells sorted from blood, sampled in a trial of the OX40 agonist ivuxolimab. These receptors were obtained from an adult with an advanced solid tumor such as melanoma, head and neck, liver or kidney cancer.

J is TRBJ1-5 and V is TRBV9; no firm D call. Germline assignment: CDR1 SGDLS and CDR2 YYNGEE. Between the trimmed V and J ends, which lost 3 bases and 9 bases, there was a span of 16 bases. CDR3 size: 14 residues. The chain's CDR3 is CASSDGRALGPQHF. As DNA, the CDR3 is TGTGCCAGCAGCGACGGACGGGCCCTAGGGCCCCAGCATTTT.

J is TRBJ2-3 and V is TRBV5-1; TRBD1 might be the D (5 bases). This CDR3 comprises 14 residues. The germline V gene has CDR1 SGHRS and CDR2 YFSETQ. With 2 bases removed from V and 2 bases from J, the gap between germline ends came to 9 bases. CDR3 coding DNA: TGCGCCAGCAGCTTTCAGGGCTCCACAGATACGCAGTATTTT. This translates into CASSFQGSTDTQYF.

The chain uses TRBV7-9 and TRBJ2-7, with 7 bases aligning to TRBD1. Germline trimming cut 2 bases from V and 5 bases from J; bases unmatched to any gene: 3. Germline CDR1 and CDR2: SEHNR and FQNEAQ (reference sequence). The CDR3 is made up of 13 amino acids. CDR3: CASSLIGGHEQYF. In nucleotides, the CDR3 is TGTGCCAGCAGCTTAATAGGGGGCCACGAGCAGTACTTC.

The chain joins TRBV28 to TRBJ2-7; D gene unclear. The CDR3 runs 11 residues. Germline V gene lookup returns CDR1 MDHEN and CDR2 SYDVKM. V lost 3 bases and J lost 2, with 2 bases in between. In DNA, the CDR3 is TGTGCCAGCAGTTTTGCCTACGAGCAGTACTTC. Its translation: CASSFAYEQYF.

J is TRBJ1-5 and V is TRBV18; 7 bases line up with TRBD1. CDR3 size: 16 residues. CDR1 and CDR2 from the germline V gene are KGHSH and LQKENI. The trim removed 4 bases at V and 7 bases at J, leaving 13 bases unmatched. CDR3 coding DNA: TGTGCCAGCTCACTAACAGGGGTGGGCATAGGGCAGCCCCAGCATTTT. Its protein product is CASSLTGVGIGQPQHF. Using reference TRBV18 and TRBJ1-5 for the parts outside the CDR3, the full variable domain is NAGVMQNPRHLVRRRGQEARLRCSPMKGHSHVYWYRQLPEEGLKFMVYLQKENIIDESGMPKERFSAEFPKEGPSILRIQQVVRGDSAAYFCASSLTGVGIGQPQHFGDGTRLSIL.

The gene calls are TRBV19 and TRBJ1-2, with D tentatively TRBD1 (6 bases). Trimming left V 5 bases short and J 5 bases short, with 18 bases between. The CDR3 contains 15 residues. Germline V lookup: CDR1 LNHDA, CDR2 SQIVND (reference sequence). As DNA, the CDR3 is TGTGCCAGTAGTTACAGGGATAAAACTGGTTATGGCTACACCTTC. Encoded protein: CASSYRDKTGYGYTF. Based on the CDR3 plus reference TRBV19 and TRBJ1-2, the full variable domain is DGGITQSPKYLFRKEGQNVTLSCEQNLNHDAMYWYRQDPGQGLRLIYYSQIVNDFQKGDIAEGYSVSREKKESFPLTVTSAQKNPTAFYLCASSYRDKTGYGYTFGSGTRLTVV.

CDR3 protein: CASSLLPSGGTDTQYF. CDR3 nucleotides: TGTGCCAGCAGCTTACTCCCTAGCGGGGGCACAGATACGCAGTATTTT. The rearrangement uses TRBV11-1 and TRBJ2-3; 9 bases align to TRBD2. The CDR3 length is 16 residues. The V gene end was trimmed by 2 bases and the J gene end by 1 base; junction bases not matched to a gene: 4. CDR1 SGHAT and CDR2 FQDESV come from the germline V gene (reference sequence).

Written as DNA, the CDR3 is TGTGCCAGCAGTTCACAGGGGATTATTAGAGAAAAACTGTTTTTT. Amino acids: CASSSQGIIREKLFF. V usage is TRBV25-1 and J usage is TRBJ1-4; TRBD1 agrees at 7 bases. The CDR3 is made up of 15 amino acids. V was pared by 5 bases and J by 8 bases, with 11 bases of the junction left unmatched. Germline V lookup: CDR1 MGHDK, CDR2 SYGVNS.

In regard to this clone: The junction does not match germline at one end; this may be a read error. The chain carries TRBV30 and TRBJ2-1; TRBD2 agrees at 11 bases. The CDR3 runs to 12 residues. Germline values: CDR1 GTSNPN, CDR2 SVGIG (reference sequence). CDR3 sequence (DNA): TGTGCCTGGAGTGTGCGACTAGCGGGGATGGTCTTC. It encodes CAWSVRLAGMVF.

CDR3 residues: CASSHSGGNTEAFF. In nucleotides, the CDR3 is TGCGCCAGCAGTCATTCCGGGGGGAACACTGAAGCTTTCTTT. The chain joins TRBV23-1 to TRBJ1-1; possible D gene TRBD1, 5 bases. TRBV23-1 is sorted into the ORF group, with uncertain function. The V gene lost 3 bases and the J gene lost 1 base, with 9 bases spanning the gap. The CDR3 has 14 residues.

The chain couples TRBV5-1 to TRBJ2-1; TRBD1 matches 9 bases. This CDR3 spans 16 amino acids. After removal of 0 bases from V and 6 bases from J, the junction contained 7 bases not matched to a gene. CDR1 is SGHRS, CDR2 YFSETQ, per germline. This CDR3 reads CASSLGPGQGGNEQFF. The CDR3 DNA follows: TGCGCCAGCAGCTTGGGTCCGGGACAGGGAGGCAATGAGCAGTTCTTC.

The chain uses TRBV19 and TRBJ2-2; 9 bases align to TRBD1. Germline V gene lookup returns CDR1 LNHDA and CDR2 SQIVND (reference sequence). CDR3 size: 15 residues. After removal of 6 bases from V and 5 bases from J, the junction contained 7 bases not matched to a gene. As DNA, the CDR3 is TGTGCCAGTAGGGATCCGGGACAGGGAACCGGGGAGCTGTTTTTT. Its translation is CASRDPGQGTGELFF.

The chain is built from TRBV5-1 and TRBJ2-3; the match to TRBD2 covers 10 bases. The V and J ends lost 5 bases and 0 bases, in that order; junction bases with no gene match: 9. This CDR3 is built from 17 residues. CDR1 is SGHRS and CDR2 is YFSETQ in the germline V gene. CDR3 residues: CASRVAGGQLSTDTQYF. The CDR3 DNA sequence: TGCGCCAGCAGAGTAGCGGGGGGCCAACTTAGCACAGATACGCAGTATTTT.

The chain joins TRBV29-1 to TRBJ1-2, with a tentative D call TRBD1 (5 bases). V shed 4 bases and J shed 6 bases, with 12 bases lying between them. CDR3 length: 12 residues. Germline V CDR1 and CDR2: SQVTM, ANQGSEA. The CDR3 loop reads CSVVSGGHGYTF. CDR3 coding DNA: TGCAGCGTTGTTTCGGGGGGTCATGGCTACACCTTC.

The J gene is TRBJ2-7, the V gene TRBV7-9; the match to TRBD1 covers 9 bases. Germline V gives CDR1 SEHNR, CDR2 FQNEAQ (reference sequence). The CDR3 has 15 residues. With 1 base clipped from V and 5 bases from J, the junction kept 6 bases outside the gene matches. The CDR3 spells CASSLGDRAFHEQYF. For the CDR3, the DNA is TGTGCCAGCAGCTTAGGGGACAGGGCCTTTCACGAGCAGTACTTC.

This clone has only one observation. The rearrangement joins TRBV6-6 to TRBJ1-3; D perhaps matches TRBD1 (6 bases). The CDR3 sequence is 14 residues long. Trimming left V 8 bases short and J 2 bases short, with 13 bases between. Germline V CDR1 and CDR2: MNHNY, SVGAGI (reference sequence). The CDR3 here is CASLRGAAGNTIYF. DNA for the CDR3: TGTGCCAGCCTGCGGGGGGCTGCTGGAAACACCATATATTTT.

The chain couples TRBV19 to TRBJ1-5, with D possibly matching TRBD1 (6 bases). The CDR3 length is 14 residues. Germline V gives CDR1 LNHDA, CDR2 SQIVND (reference sequence). With 8 bases removed from V and 2 bases from J, the gap between germline ends came to 13 bases. The CDR3 reads CASSRQEGNQPQHF. In DNA form, the CDR3 reads TGTGCCAGTTCTAGACAGGAGGGCAATCAGCCCCAGCATTTT.

J is TRBJ2-3 and V is TRBV11-2; the match to TRBD1 covers 7 bases. V shed 5 bases and J 4 bases; nucleotides not matched to a gene: 6. The CDR3 spans 14 residues. Looked up from germline, CDR1 is SGHAT and CDR2 is FQNNGV. The CDR3 here is CASSIQGFADTQYF. For the CDR3, the DNA is TGTGCCAGCAGCATACAGGGGTTCGCAGATACGCAGTATTTT.

This clone was counted only a few times. This rearrangement joins TRBV4-3 to TRBJ1-3; D gene unclear. The V and J ends lost 0 bases and 4 bases respectively, with 19 bases between them. CDR3 length: 18 amino acids. Per germline, CDR1 LGHNA and CDR2 YSLEER. The CDR3 region is CASSQERTAPSSGNTIYF. CDR3 nucleotides: TGCGCCAGCAGCCAAGAAAGAACAGCCCCGTCGTCCGGAAACACCATATATTTT.